The clone carrying this TCR beta chain was observed many times. This specimen belongs to a study of T cells after yellow fever vaccination. Overall study results and limits: Compared with primary, the secondary response was weaker and peaked at day 5, not 15.

Trimming at V came to 1 base and at J to 7 bases, leaving 11 bases not matched to a gene. Looked up from germline, CDR1 is LGHNA and CDR2 is YSLEER. The CDR3 has 16 residues. One entry per CDR3 protein, called by TCRdb with MiXCR from the 5' RACE reads. The sample contains around 25,000 distinct CDR3 sequences, about 3.2% of which appear only once. This clonotype was obtained from a man between 18 and 29 years old who received the YFV17D yellow fever vaccine. Sequencing used PBMCs, either bulk or a sorted T-cell subset (CD4+, CD8+, memory, or dextramer-sorted; not recorded which), obtained roughly seven weeks after the first yellow fever vaccination. This chain links TRBV4-3 with TRBJ2-5; 8 bases match TRBD2. CDR3 DNA sequence: TGCGCCAGCAGCCAAGCCCTCTCATTCGGGGGGGTGACCCAGTACTTC. It translates to CASSQALSFGGVTQYF.